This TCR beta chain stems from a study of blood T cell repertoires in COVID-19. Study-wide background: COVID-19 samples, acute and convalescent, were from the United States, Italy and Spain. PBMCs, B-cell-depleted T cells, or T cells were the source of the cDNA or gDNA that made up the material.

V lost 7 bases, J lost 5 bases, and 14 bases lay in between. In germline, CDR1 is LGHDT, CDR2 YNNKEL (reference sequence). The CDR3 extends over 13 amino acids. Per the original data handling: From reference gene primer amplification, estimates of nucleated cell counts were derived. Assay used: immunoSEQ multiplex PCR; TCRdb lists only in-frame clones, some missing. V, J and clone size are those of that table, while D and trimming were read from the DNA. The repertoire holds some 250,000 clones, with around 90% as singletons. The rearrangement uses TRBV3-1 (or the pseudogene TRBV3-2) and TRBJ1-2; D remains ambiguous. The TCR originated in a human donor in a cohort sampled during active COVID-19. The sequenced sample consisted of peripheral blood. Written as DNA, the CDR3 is TGTGCCAGCACCTCAGCCGGGAATTATGGCTACACCTTC. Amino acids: CASTSAGNYGYTF.